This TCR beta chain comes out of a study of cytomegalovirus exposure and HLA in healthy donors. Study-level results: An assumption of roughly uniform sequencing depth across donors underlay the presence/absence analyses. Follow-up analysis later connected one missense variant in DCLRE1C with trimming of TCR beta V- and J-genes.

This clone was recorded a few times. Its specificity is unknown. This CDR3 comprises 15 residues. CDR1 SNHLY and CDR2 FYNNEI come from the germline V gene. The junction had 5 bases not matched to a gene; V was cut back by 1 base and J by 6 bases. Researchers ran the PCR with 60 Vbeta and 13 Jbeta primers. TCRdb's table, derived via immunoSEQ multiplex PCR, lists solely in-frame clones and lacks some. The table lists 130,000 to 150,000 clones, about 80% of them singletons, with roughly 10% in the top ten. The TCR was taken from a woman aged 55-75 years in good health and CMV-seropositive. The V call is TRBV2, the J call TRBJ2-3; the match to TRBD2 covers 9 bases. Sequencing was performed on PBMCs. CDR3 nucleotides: TGTGCCAGCAGTGAAGATCTAGCGGGAATGGATACGCAGTATTTT. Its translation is CASSEDLAGMDTQYF.